Included here is one T cell receptor beta chain sequence, with context. Its specific antigen is unknown. No quality values exist for individual bases; no much larger clone is one base distant. Ficoll-Paque density gradient centrifugation was used to isolate PBMCs. The listed sequencing device is Illumina NovaSeq 6000. TCRalpha and TCRbeta cDNA libraries were built by 5'RACE with constant-segment primers, adding sample barcodes and unique molecular identifiers. Trizol reagent was used to extract RNA from every sample. Library amplification was performed in two PCR steps, and a second sample barcode and Illumina TruSeq adapters were introduced in the second step. Sequencing of the libraries was done on an Illumina NovaSeq, producing 2 x 150 bp paired-end reads. The authors' analysis ran thus. Demultiplexing of reads and collapsing into UMI-guided consensus sequences were performed with migec v1.2.7. With mixcr v2.1.11, UMI consensuses were aligned to TRA and TRB V and J templates and assembled into clonotypes. Expanded or contracted clonotypes were those called significant by both edgeR and NoisET, with noise models trained on biological replicates. edgeR calls used a false discovery rate-adjusted p below 0.01 and a log2 fold-change threshold of 1. PCA with hierarchical clustering of max-normalized trajectories of the 1000 most abundant clonotypes was used as exploratory dynamics analysis. Separately sequenced CD4+ and CD8+ repertoires were used to assign a CD4 or CD8 phenotype to each responding clone. TCRdb trimmed the raw reads at Q25, called clones with MiXCR and kept productive beta chains. Entries that share a CDR3 protein sequence are merged under the most common genes and DNA. TCRdb's processing, not the authors' own work, is the source of the V and J calls. The sample contains 100,000 or so distinct CDR3 sequences, around 10% of them found a single time. Of the sample, approximately 40% falls within the top ten clones.

The data originate from a study of T-cell memory formation after mild COVID-19 (dated by TCRdb to about 2021). In the study overall: Most TCR sequence clusters were specific to one of the two donors. Longitudinal TCRalpha and TCRbeta repertoire sequencing tracked T-cell clones expanding and contracting after mild COVID-19 in a couple of donors. The cohort comprised two young, previously healthy adult volunteers, one female and one male. The investigation overall reported the following: SARS-CoV-2 specificity was not confirmed for the second-wave clones peaking on day 37. Clones contracting from day 15 to 85 had balanced CD4/CD8 phenotypes, while a second wave expanding from day 15 to 37 was biased towards CD4+. Contracting CD4+ clones were found mainly in CM and EM memory subsets, while CD8+ clones were enriched in EMRA. Some responding clones were detected in pre-infection memory, suggesting pre-existing cross-reactive memory T cells joined the SARS-CoV-2 response. The study covered only a couple of mild cases, and larger cohorts including severe cases with pre-infection samples were considered necessary.

The germline V gene (reference sequence) sets CDR1 to LNHNV and CDR2 to YYDKDF. V loses 0 bases, J loses 12 bases, and the germline ends lie 15 bases apart. The CDR3 measures 14 amino acids from cysteine to phenylalanine. Solely the CDR3 DNA is kept, with 42 bases framed from the first base. The clonotype comes from a man between 18 and 35 years old who had mild COVID-19 (a few samples of this study predate the infection). The sample titles of this study are shuffled in the database, so cell type and time point are left out; the donor was told from shared clones. The sequencing sample was made of PBMCs or a T cell subset sorted from them (not recorded which). This receptor chain uses TRBV15 and TRBJ2-1; perhaps TRBD2 is the D gene, with 5 bases matching. The CDR3 here reads CATSRDKTPRGQFF. Read as DNA, the sequence is TGTGCCACCAGCAGAGATAAGACTCCCCGGGGGCAGTTCTTC.